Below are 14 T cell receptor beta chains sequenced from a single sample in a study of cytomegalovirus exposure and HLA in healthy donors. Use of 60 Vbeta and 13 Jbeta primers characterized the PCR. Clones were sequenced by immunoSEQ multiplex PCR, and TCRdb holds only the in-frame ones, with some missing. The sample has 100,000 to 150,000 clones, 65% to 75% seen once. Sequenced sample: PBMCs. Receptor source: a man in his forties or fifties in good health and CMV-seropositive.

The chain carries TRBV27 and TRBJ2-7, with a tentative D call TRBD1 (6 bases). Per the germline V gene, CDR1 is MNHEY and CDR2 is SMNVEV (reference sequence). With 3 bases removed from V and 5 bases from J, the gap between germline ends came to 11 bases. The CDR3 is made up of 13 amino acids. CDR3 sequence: CASSFLTGNEQYF. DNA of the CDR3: TGTGCCAGCAGTTTTTTGACAGGCAACGAGCAGTACTTC.

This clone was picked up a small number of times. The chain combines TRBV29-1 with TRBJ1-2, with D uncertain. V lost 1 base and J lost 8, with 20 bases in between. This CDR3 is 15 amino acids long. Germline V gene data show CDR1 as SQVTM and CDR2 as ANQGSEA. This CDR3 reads CSVEAEGSPPGGYTF. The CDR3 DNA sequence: TGCAGCGTTGAAGCCGAGGGCAGTCCTCCAGGCGGCTACACCTTC.

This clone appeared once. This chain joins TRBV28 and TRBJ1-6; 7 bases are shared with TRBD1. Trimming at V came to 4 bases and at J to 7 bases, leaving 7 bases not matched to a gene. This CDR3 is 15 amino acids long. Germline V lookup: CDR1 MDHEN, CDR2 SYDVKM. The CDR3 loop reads CASSSLDRLNSPLHF. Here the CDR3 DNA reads TGTGCCAGCAGTTCCCTGGACAGGCTGAATTCACCCCTCCACTTT.

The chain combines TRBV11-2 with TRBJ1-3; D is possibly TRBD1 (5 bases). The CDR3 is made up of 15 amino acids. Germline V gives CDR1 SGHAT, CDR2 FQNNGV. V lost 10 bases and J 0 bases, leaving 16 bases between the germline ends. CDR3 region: CATGDSSFSGNTIYF. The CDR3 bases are TGTGCCACGGGCGACAGTTCCTTCTCTGGAAACACCATATATTTT.

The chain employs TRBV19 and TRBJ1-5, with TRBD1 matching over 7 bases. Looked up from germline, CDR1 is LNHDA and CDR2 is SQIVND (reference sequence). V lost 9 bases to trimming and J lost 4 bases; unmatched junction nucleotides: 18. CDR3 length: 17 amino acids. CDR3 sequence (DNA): TGTGCCAGCCAAGACAGGGAGAGAGGGAGGTGGAATCAGCCCCAGCATTTT. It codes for CASQDRERGRWNQPQHF.

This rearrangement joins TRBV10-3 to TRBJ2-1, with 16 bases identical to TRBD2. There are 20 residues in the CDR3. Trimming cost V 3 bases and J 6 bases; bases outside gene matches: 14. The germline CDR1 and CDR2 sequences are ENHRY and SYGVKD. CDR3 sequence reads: CAISDPPGLAGGSGGNEQFF. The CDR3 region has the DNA TGTGCCATCAGTGACCCCCCGGGACTAGCGGGAGGGTCGGGGGGCAATGAGCAGTTCTTC.

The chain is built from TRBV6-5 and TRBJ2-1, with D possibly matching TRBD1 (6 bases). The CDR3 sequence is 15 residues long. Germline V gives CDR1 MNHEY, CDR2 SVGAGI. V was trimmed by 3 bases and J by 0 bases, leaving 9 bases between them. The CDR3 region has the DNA TGTGCCAGCAGTTATAGGGGGATCTCCTACAATGAGCAGTTCTTC. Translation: CASSYRGISYNEQFF.

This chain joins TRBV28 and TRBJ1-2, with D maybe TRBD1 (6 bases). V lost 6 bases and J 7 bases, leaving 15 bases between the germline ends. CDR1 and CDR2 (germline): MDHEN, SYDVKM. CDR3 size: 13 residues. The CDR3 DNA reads TGTGCCAGCAGCACACAGGGAAGCCTTGGCTACACCTTC. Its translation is CASSTQGSLGYTF.

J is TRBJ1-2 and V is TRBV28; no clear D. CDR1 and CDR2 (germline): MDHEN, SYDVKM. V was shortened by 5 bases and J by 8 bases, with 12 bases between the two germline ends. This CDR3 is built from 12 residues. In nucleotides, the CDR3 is TGTGCCAGCAGTCTCCGGGGTAGGGGCTACACCTTC. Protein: CASSLRGRGYTF.

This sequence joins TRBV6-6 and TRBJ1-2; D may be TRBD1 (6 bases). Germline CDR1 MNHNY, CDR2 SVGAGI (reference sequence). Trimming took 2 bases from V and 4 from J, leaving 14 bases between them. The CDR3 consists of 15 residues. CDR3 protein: CASSYGQYRIYGYTF. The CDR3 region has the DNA TGTGCCAGCAGTTACGGACAGTATCGTATCTATGGCTACACCTTC.

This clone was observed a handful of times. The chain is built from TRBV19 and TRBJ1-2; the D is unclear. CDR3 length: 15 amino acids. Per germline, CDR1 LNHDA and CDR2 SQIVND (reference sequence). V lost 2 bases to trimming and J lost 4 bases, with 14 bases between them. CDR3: CASSITGSKIYGYTF. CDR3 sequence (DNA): TGTGCCAGTAGTATAACGGGGAGTAAAATCTATGGCTACACCTTC.

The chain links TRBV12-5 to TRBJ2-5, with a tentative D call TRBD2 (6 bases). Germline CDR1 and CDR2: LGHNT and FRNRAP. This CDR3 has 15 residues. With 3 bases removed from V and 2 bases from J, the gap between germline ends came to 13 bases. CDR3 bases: TGTGCTAGTGGTTTTCGCGGGACGGATCAAGAGACCCAGTACTTC. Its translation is CASGFRGTDQETQYF.

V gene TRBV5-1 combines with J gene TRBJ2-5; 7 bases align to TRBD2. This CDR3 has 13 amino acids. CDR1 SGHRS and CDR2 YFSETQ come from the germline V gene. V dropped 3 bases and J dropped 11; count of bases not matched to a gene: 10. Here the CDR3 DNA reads TGCGCCAGCAGCTCAAGGGAGGGGATGGAGCAGTACTTC. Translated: CASSSREGMEQYF.

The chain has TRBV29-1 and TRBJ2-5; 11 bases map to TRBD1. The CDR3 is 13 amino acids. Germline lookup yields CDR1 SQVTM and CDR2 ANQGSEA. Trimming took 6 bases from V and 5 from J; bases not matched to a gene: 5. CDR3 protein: CSVRDRGSETQYF. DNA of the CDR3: TGCAGCGTGCGGGACAGGGGGAGTGAGACCCAGTACTTC. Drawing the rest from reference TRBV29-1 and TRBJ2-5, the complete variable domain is SAVISQKPSRDICQRGTSLTIQCQVDSQVTMMFWYRQQPGQSLTLIATANQGSEATYESGFVIDKFPISRPNLTFSTLTVSNMSPEDSSIYLCSVRDRGSETQYFGPGTRLLVL.